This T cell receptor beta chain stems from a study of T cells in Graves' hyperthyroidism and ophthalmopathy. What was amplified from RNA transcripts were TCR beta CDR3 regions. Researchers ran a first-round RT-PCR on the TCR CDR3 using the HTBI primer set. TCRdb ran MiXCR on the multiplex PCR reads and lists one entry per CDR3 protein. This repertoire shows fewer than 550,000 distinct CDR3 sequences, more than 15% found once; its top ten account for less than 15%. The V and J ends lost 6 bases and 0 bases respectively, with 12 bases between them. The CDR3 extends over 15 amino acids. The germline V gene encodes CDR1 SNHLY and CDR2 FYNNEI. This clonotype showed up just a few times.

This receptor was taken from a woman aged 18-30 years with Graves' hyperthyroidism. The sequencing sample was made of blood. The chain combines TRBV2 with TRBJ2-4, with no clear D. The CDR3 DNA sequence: TGTGCCAGCAGCGGACGGAAGATAGCCAAAAACATTCAGTACTTC. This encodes CASSGRKIAKNIQYF.